Presented here are 12 T cell receptor beta chains from one specimen sequenced in a study of blood T cell repertoires in COVID-19. The repertoire was sequenced with immunoSEQ multiplex PCR; TCRdb's copy has only in-frame clones and lacks some. The sample has hundreds of thousands of clones, 65% to 90% seen once. Sequenced: peripheral blood. These TCRs come from a human donor in a cohort sampled during active COVID-19.

The chain recombines TRBV19 with TRBJ1-1, with 7 bases identical to TRBD1. Germline assignment: CDR1 LNHDA and CDR2 SQIVND (reference sequence). There are 12 residues in the CDR3. The V gene end was trimmed by 5 bases and the J gene end by 10 bases; junction bases not matched to a gene: 7. The CDR3 DNA follows: TGTGCCAGTAGTGTGAGGACAGGTGGAGCTTTCTTT. It is translated as CASSVRTGGAFF. Filled out from reference TRBV19 and TRBJ1-1, the complete variable domain reads DGGITQSPKYLFRKEGQNVTLSCEQNLNHDAMYWYRQDPGQGLRLIYYSQIVNDFQKGDIAEGYSVSREKKESFPLTVTSAQKNPTAFYLCASSVRTGGAFFGQGTRLTVV.

The gene calls are TRBV12-3 or TRBV12-4 and TRBJ2-3; TRBD2 aligns across 9 bases. The CDR3 has 13 residues. J gave up 1 base and V 8 bases, and 1 base lay outside the gene matches. The CDR3 reads CASRTSGTDTQYF. Written as DNA, the CDR3 is TGTGCCAGCCGGACTAGCGGCACAGATACGCAGTATTTT.

The J gene is TRBJ2-1, the V gene TRBV27; a weak D match, TRBD2 (5 bases). The CDR3 contains 13 residues. Germline lookup yields CDR1 MNHEY and CDR2 SMNVEV (reference sequence). The V end was cut by 10 bases, the J end by 8 bases, with 18 bases between. The CDR3 nucleotides are TGTGCCATACCAGCGGCCGAAGGTTATGAGCAGTTCTTC. This codes for CAIPAAEGYEQFF.

This clone was counted between two and nine times. The CDR3 DNA is TGCGCCAGCAGCCAAGTTGGAGCGGGGGAAGACAAAAACATTCAGTACTTC. Protein: CASSQVGAGEDKNIQYF. The chain employs TRBV4-1 and TRBJ2-4; TRBD2 agrees at 8 bases. CDR1 and CDR2 (germline): MGHRA, YSYEKL. V was pared by 1 base and J by 3 bases, with 8 bases of the junction left unmatched. The CDR3 contains 17 residues.

The rearrangement uses TRBV11-3 and TRBJ2-2; D gene uncertain. The CDR3 contains 15 residues. V was trimmed by 4 bases and J by 7 bases, leaving 16 bases between them. Per the germline V gene, CDR1 is SGHNT and CDR2 is YENEEA. The CDR3 bases are TGTGCCAGCAGCTCGTCCCGCTTGTCGGGCGGGGAGCTGTTTTTT. Its translation: CASSSSRLSGGELFF.

V is TRBV11-2 and J is TRBJ2-3, with TRBD2 matching over 7 bases. CDR1 is SGHAT and CDR2 is FQNNGV in the germline V gene. The CDR3 is 14 amino acids. After removal of 6 bases from V and 2 bases from J, the junction contained 5 bases not matched to a gene. The CDR3 region is CASSREGITDTQYF. In DNA, the CDR3 is TGTGCCAGCAGTAGGGAGGGGATCACAGATACGCAGTATTTT.

The CDR3 nucleotides read TGTGCCAGCTCACCAATACTAGCGATCCAAGAGACCCAGTACTTC. This gives the protein CASSPILAIQETQYF. The J gene is TRBJ2-5, the V gene TRBV18, with 7 bases aligning to TRBD2. J was trimmed by 1 base and V by 2 bases; bases with no gene match: 4. The CDR3 has 15 amino acids. Germline V lookup: CDR1 KGHSH, CDR2 LQKENI.

This clone was seen only once. The chain employs TRBV7-2 and TRBJ2-7; 11 positions agree with TRBD2. Germline V gene lookup returns CDR1 SGHTA and CDR2 FQGNSA. This CDR3 comprises 16 residues. V shed 1 base, J shed 6 bases, and the junction held 8 bases outside the gene matches. DNA for the CDR3: TGTGCCAGCAGCTTAGGATATGGGCTAGCGGGGGGCGAGCAGTACTTC. Amino acid sequence: CASSLGYGLAGGEQYF.

A word on this clone: A read error may produce the germline difference seen at one junction end. The chain carries TRBV28 and TRBJ2-7, with D possibly TRBD1 on 6 matching bases. CDR1 MDHEN and CDR2 SYDVKM come from the germline V gene. The CDR3 loop spans 12 amino acids. The CDR3 loop is CASRNRQEPMDF. The DNA of the CDR3 is TGTGCCAGCAGAAATCGACAGGAACCGATGGACTTC.

The chain couples TRBV3-1 (or the pseudogene TRBV3-2) to TRBJ2-7, with 8 bases lining up with TRBD1. The V segment lost 4 bases and the J segment 5 bases; nucleotides outside the gene matches: 10. The CDR3 has 15 amino acids. From germline, CDR1 is LGHDT and CDR2 YNNKEL (reference sequence). The CDR3 here is CASSPRTGRWNEQYF. The CDR3 coding sequence is TGTGCCAGCAGCCCTCGGACAGGGAGGTGGAACGAGCAGTACTTC.

V and J are TRBV3-1 (or the pseudogene TRBV3-2) and TRBJ2-3; perhaps TRBD2 as D (6 bases). Trimming left V 5 bases short and J 3 bases short, with 18 bases between. This CDR3 spans 16 amino acids. The germline V gene encodes CDR1 LGHDT and CDR2 YNNKEL (reference sequence). CDR3 amino acids: CASSSQSEGGTDTQYF. Written as DNA, the CDR3 is TGTGCCAGCAGCTCCCAGTCGGAAGGAGGGACAGATACGCAGTATTTT.

This chain joins TRBV5-6 and TRBJ2-1, with TRBD2 identical over 10 bases. The germline V gene has CDR1 SGHDT and CDR2 YYEEEE. CDR3 length equals 15 residues. J was trimmed by 15 bases and V by 0 bases; bases with no gene match: 12. For the CDR3, the DNA is TGTGCCAGCAGCTTGGGGTCTAGCGGGGGTTACAAGACGTTCTTC. It is translated as CASSLGSSGGYKTFF.